This T cell receptor (beta chain) came from a study of blood T cell repertoires in COVID-19. Study context: Whether acute or convalescent, the COVID-19 samples came from the United States, Italy and Spain. PBMCs, B-cell-depleted T cells, or T cells provided the cDNA or gDNA that made up the material.

As processed by the authors: Nucleated cell number was recorded as an estimate derived from reference gene primer amplification. Using immunoSEQ multiplex PCR, the repertoire was profiled, and TCRdb retains in-frame clones only, with some absent. V, J and clone size are taken as reported in that table, and D and trimming were inferred from the DNA itself. The sample records approximately 97,000 clones, approximately 84% being singletons. V lost 1 base, J lost 2 bases, and 3 bases stayed unmatched. CDR1 LGHNA and CDR2 YSLEER come from the germline V gene. CDR3 size: 17 residues. The J gene is TRBJ2-3, the V gene TRBV4-3, with 13 bases fitting TRBD2. The clonotype originates from a middle-aged man with active or convalescent COVID-19. Material: peripheral blood. The CDR3 DNA sequence: TGCGCCAGCAGCCAAGGAGGACTAGCGGGGGTCACAGATACGCAGTATTTT. This sequence encodes CASSQGGLAGVTDTQYF.